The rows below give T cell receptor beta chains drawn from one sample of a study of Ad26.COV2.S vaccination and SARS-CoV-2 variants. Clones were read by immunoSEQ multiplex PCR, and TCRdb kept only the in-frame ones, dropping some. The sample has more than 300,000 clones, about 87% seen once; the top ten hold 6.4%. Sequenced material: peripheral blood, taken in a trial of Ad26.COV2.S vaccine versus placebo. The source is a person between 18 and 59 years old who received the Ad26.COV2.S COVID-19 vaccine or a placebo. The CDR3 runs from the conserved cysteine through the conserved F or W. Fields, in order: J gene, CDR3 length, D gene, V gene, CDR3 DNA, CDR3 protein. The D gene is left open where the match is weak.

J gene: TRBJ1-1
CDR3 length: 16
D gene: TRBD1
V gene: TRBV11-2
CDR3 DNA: TGTGCCAGCAGCTTAGCCGGGACAGGGCATGGCACTGAAGCTTTCTTT
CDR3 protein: CASSLAGTGHGTEAFF

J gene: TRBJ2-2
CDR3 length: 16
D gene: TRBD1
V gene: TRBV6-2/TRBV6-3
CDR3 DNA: TGTGCCAGCAGCGATGGACAGGGAAGTATTACCGGGGAGCTGTTTTTT
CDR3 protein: CASSDGQGSITGELFF

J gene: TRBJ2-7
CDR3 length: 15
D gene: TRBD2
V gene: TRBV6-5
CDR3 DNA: TGTGCCAGCAGTCTCGCTAGCGGGGAGAGTTTCGAGCAGTACTTC
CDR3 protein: CASSLASGESFEQYF

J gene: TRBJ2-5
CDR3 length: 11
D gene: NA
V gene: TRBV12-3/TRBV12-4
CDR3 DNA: TGTGCCAGCAGTTCCACAGAGACCCAGTACTTC
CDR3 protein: CASSSTETQYF

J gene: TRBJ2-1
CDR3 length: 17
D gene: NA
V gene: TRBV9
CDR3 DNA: TGTGCCAGCAGCGTAGACGATCGGACAGCTCTCTACAATGAGCAGTTCTTC
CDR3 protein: CASSVDDRTALYNEQFF

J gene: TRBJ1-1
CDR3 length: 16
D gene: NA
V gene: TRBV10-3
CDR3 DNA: TGTGCCATCAGTGAGTGGCAAGGGGTGGAAGGCACTGAAGCTTTCTTT
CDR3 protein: CAISEWQGVEGTEAFF

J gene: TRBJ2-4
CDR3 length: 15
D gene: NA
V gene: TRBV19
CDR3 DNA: TGTGCCAGTAAAACAGGGATCCGGACCAAAAACATTCAGTACTTC
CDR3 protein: CASKTGIRTKNIQYF

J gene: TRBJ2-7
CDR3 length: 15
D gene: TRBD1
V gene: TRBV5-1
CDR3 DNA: TGCGCCAGCAGCTTGGCAGGGACAGGGGGCGAAGAGCAGTACTTC
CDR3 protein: CASSLAGTGGEEQYF

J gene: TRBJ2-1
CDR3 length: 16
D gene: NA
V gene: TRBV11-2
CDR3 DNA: TGTGCCAGCAGCTTAGCGACTAGGAGGGGTATCAATGAGCAGTTCTTC
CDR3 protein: CASSLATRRGINEQFF

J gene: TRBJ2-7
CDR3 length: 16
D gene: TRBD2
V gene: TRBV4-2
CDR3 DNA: TGTGCCAGCAGCCAAGGGGGCAGCGGGGGAACCTACGAGCAGTACTTC
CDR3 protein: CASSQGGSGGTYEQYF